The 8 T cell receptor beta chains in this list originate from one sample, sequenced in a study of identical twins. TCRdb passed the 5' RACE reads through MiXCR, listing each CDR3 protein once. This table holds under 350,000 distinct CDR3 sequences, 8% to 9.5% found once. Separately, the same data were catalogued under a study of yellow fever vaccine responses in identical twins.

The sequenced sample was CD8+ T cells sorted from blood. All receptors come from a woman in her late teens or twenties in good health.

This clonotype was seen repeatedly, ten times or more. The chain couples TRBV4-2 to TRBJ2-1; perhaps TRBD1 as D (5 bases). From germline, CDR1 is LGHNA and CDR2 YNFKEQ. V was cut by 0 bases and J by 5 bases, with 11 bases left in between. The CDR3 length is 15 residues. For the CDR3, the DNA is TGTGCCAGCAGCCAAGATGCAGGGCTGAACAATGAGCAGTTCTTC. It translates to CASSQDAGLNNEQFF.

This clonotype has ten or more counts. This sequence joins TRBV7-3 and TRBJ2-1; 9 bases line up with TRBD2. CDR1 is SGHTA, CDR2 FQGTGA, per germline. The CDR3 runs 17 residues. V was pared by 2 bases and J by 4 bases, with 9 bases of the junction left unmatched. CDR3 DNA: TGTGCCAGCAGCTTAGGTTCTGCGGGGGGGAAGTACAATGAGCAGTTCTTC. It specifies CASSLGSAGGKYNEQFF.

This clonotype has a handful of counts. The rearrangement links TRBV13 to TRBJ2-7; the D gene could be TRBD1 or TRBD2 (5 bases each). CDR1 and CDR2 (germline): PRHDT, FYEKMQ (reference sequence). V gave up 2 bases and J gave up 5 bases, with 16 bases separating them. The CDR3 loop spans 15 amino acids. Here the CDR3 DNA reads TGTGCCAGCAGCTTACGAGGGGCCGCTGAGAACGAGCAGTACTTC. The encoded protein is CASSLRGAAENEQYF.

In this sample, this clonotype turned up many times. The rearrangement joins TRBV10-3 to TRBJ2-3, with 14 positions matching TRBD2. Trimming cost V 6 bases and J 3 bases; bases outside gene matches: 5. The V gene's germline CDR1 is ENHRY and CDR2 SYGVKD. This CDR3 is 16 amino acids long. The CDR3 is CAISMTSGRETDTQYF. Here the CDR3 DNA reads TGTGCCATCAGCATGACTAGCGGGAGGGAGACAGATACGCAGTATTTT.

This clonotype came up a few times. The rearrangement joins TRBV4-3 to TRBJ2-5; the match to TRBD1 covers 8 bases. The germline CDR1 and CDR2 sequences are LGHNA and YSLEER. V lost 0 bases and J lost 5; bases outside the gene matches: 5. CDR3 length: 15 amino acids. The CDR3 here is CASSQDLAGGETQYF. CDR3 DNA: TGCGCCAGCAGCCAAGATCTGGCAGGGGGCGAGACCCAGTACTTC.

The genes are TRBV5-8 and TRBJ2-2; D possibly corresponds to TRBD2 (7 bases). The germline V gene encodes CDR1 SGHTS and CDR2 YDEGEE. Between the trimmed V and J ends, which lost 4 bases and 6 bases, there was a span of 16 bases. The CDR3 totals 15 residues. The CDR3 here is CASSPPGGDPGELFF. In nucleotides, the CDR3 is TGTGCCAGCAGCCCCCCGGGGGGCGATCCCGGGGAGCTGTTTTTT.

This clonotype showed up just once. The rearrangement links TRBV30 to TRBJ2-2; D is possibly TRBD1 (6 bases). The V gene lost 1 base and the J gene lost 1 base, with 10 bases spanning the gap. The CDR3 runs to 15 residues. The germline CDR1 and CDR2 sequences are GTSNPN and SVGIG (reference sequence). The chain's CDR3 is CAWSEGHLNTGELFF. CDR3 bases: TGTGCCTGGAGTGAGGGACACTTGAACACCGGGGAGCTGTTTTTT.

This chain connects TRBV7-9 to TRBJ2-7; 9 bases agree with TRBD1. Losses at the gene ends were 8 bases for V and 2 bases for J; bases not matched to a gene: 4. Germline V CDR1 and CDR2: SEHNR, FQNEAQ (reference sequence). This CDR3 spans 13 amino acids. The CDR3 is CASEGTGTYEQYF. The CDR3 region has the DNA TGTGCCAGCGAGGGGACAGGGACCTACGAGCAGTACTTC.